This T cell receptor beta chain was captured by sequencing in a study of shared clonotypes between healthy human individuals. Overall study context: Per donor, three plates held CD4 naive cells, three held CD4 memory, two held CD8 naive and one held CD8 memory.

In replicate PCRs of sorted subsets, around 0.2 ug DNA, approximately 32,000 T cell genomes, was used. The table came from immunoSEQ multiplex PCR; TCRdb's copy has only in-frame clones and leaves some out. The sample has 950,000 to 1,300,000 clones; around 75% are singletons. The germline V gene has CDR1 MNHEY and CDR2 SMNVEV (reference sequence). V dropped 3 bases and J dropped 5 bases, with 10 bases sitting between them. The CDR3 totals 14 residues. The sequenced material came from memory CD4+ T cells sorted from blood. Specified subset: CD45RA-negative fraction. This chain joins TRBV27 and TRBJ2-2; D remains unclear. The sequence was obtained from a man younger than 30 in good health. CDR3 sequence: CASSFGVLTGELFF. Here the CDR3 DNA reads TGTGCCAGCAGTTTTGGGGTTTTAACCGGGGAGCTGTTTTTT.